The sequence of this T cell receptor beta chain was determined in a study of T cell responses to AZD1222 COVID-19 vaccine. Germline values: CDR1 LGHDT, CDR2 YNNKEL (reference sequence). The trim removed 1 base at V and 0 bases at J, leaving 7 bases unmatched. The CDR3 has 17 residues. The study, taken as a whole, reports: Sampling that yielded the repertoires occurred only after the peak T cell response. It should be noted that donors were predominantly white British and more often female, and clonal diversity was possibly underestimated.

Of note for this clone: The antigen is undetermined.

Repertoires were generated with immunoSEQ multiplex PCR, while TCRdb's copy carries only in-frame clones and drops some. The sample holds more than 250,000 clones; over 85% are singletons and the top ten take 0.55%. The sequencing used peripheral blood, collected on day 0 of AZD1222 vaccination. This clonotype was sampled from an adult in good health. The chain combines TRBV3-1 (or the pseudogene TRBV3-2) with TRBJ1-1; 8 bases match TRBD1. The CDR3 protein is CASSQVLTGGLNTEAFF. The CDR3 coding sequence is TGTGCCAGCAGCCAAGTCCTAACAGGGGGTCTGAACACTGAAGCTTTCTTT.